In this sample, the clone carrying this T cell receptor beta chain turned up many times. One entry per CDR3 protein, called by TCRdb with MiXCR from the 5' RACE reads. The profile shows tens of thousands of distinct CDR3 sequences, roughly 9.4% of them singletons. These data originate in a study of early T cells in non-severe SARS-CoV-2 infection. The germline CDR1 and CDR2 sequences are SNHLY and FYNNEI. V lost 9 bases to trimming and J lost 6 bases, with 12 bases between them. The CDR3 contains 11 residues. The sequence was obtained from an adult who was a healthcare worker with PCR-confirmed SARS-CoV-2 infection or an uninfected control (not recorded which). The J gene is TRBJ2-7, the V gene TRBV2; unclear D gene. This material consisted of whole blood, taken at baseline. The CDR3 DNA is TGTGCCAGTCGTCGGGTCCGCGAGCAGTACTTC. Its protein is CASRRVREQYF.